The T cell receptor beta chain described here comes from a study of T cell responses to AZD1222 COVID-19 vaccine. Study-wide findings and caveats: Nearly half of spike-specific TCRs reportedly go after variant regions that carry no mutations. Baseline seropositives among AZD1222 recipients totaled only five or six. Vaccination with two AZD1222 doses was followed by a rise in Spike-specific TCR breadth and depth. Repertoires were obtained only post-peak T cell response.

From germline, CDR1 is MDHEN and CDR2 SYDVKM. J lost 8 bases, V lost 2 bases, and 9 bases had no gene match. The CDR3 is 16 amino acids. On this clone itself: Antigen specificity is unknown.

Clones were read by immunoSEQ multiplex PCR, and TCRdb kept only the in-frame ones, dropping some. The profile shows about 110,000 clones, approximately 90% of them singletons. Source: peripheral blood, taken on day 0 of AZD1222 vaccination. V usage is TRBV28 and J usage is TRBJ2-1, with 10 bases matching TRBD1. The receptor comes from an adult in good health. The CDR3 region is CASSLDWTGGVDEQFF. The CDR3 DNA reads TGTGCCAGCAGTTTAGATTGGACAGGGGGGGTCGATGAGCAGTTCTTC.